This TCR beta chain was identified during a study of beta chain features in type 1 diabetes. In the study overall: Examination spanned around 110,000,000 sorted cells from all samples. Points from the study as a whole: Still unanswered here is whether HLA type influences TCRB rearrangement.

In its sample, this clone was seen a few times. Its antigen is as yet unknown. V gave up 7 bases and J gave up 0 bases; unmatched junction bases: 7. From germline, CDR1 is ENHRY and CDR2 SYGVKD. The CDR3 loop spans 15 amino acids. Expressed TCRB transcripts were sequenced because the entire RNA isolate underwent reverse transcription. Profiled with immunoSEQ multiplex PCR; TCRdb holds only in-frame clones, not every one. The sample lists 850,000 to 900,000 clones, around a sixth occurring once. Sequenced sample: naive CD4+ T cells from blood. This clonotype originated in a woman between 18 and 30 years old in good health. This chain uses TRBV10-3 with TRBJ2-7, with TRBD2 matching 9 bases. CDR3: CAITKSGRSSYEQYF. The CDR3 region has the DNA TGTGCCATCACCAAGAGCGGGAGGAGCTCCTACGAGCAGTACTTC.